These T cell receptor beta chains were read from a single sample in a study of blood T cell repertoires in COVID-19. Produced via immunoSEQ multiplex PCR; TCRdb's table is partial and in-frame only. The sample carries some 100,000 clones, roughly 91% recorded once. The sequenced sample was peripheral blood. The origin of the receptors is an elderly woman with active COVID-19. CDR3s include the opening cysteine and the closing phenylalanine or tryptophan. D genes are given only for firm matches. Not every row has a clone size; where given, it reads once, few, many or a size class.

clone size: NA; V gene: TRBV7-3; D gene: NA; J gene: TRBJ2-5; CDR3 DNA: TGTGCCAGCAGCTCGGAGCGAGGAATGGGAGAGACCCAGTACTTC; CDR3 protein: CASSSERGMGETQYF
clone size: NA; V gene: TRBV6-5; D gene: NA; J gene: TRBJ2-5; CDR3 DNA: TGTGCCAGCAGCCGAGAAAGGGAGGCGGAGGAGACCCAGTACTTC; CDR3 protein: CASSREREAEETQYF
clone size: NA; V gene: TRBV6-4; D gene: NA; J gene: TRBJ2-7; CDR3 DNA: TGTGCCAGCAGTGTTACCCCGGGGTTCGAGCAGTACTTC; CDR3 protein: CASSVTPGFEQYF
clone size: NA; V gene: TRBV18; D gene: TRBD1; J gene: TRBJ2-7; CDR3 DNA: TGTGCCAGCTCCCAACCGGGACAGAGCTCCTACGAGCAGTACTTC; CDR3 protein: CASSQPGQSSYEQYF
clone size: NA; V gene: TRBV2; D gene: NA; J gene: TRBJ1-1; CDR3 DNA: TGTGCCAGCAAATGGGGCGGGGGGCGCGACACTGAAGCTTTCTTT; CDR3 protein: CASKWGGGRDTEAFF
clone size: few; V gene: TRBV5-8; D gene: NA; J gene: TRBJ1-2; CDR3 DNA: TGTGCCAGCAGCTTTGGGAGCTATGGCTACACCTTC; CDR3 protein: CASSFGSYGYTF
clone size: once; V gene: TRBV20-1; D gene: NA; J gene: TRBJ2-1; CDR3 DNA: TGCAGTGCTAGTGATAGCGGATACTCCTACAATGAGCAGTTCTTC; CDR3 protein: CSASDSGYSYNEQFF
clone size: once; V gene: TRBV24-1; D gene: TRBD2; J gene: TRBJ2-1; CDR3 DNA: TGTGCCACCAGTGATGCCCGACTAGCGGGAGTCTACAATGAGCAGTTCTTC; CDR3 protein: CATSDARLAGVYNEQFF
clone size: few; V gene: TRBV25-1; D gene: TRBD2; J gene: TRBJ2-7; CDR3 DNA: TGTGCCAGCAGTCAGAGCGGGAGCTTCCCCGAGCAGTACTTC; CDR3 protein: CASSQSGSFPEQYF
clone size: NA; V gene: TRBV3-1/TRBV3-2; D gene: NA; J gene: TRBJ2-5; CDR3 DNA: TGTGCCAGCAGCCAGAACGCGTACCAAGAGACCCAGTACTTC; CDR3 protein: CASSQNAYQETQYF
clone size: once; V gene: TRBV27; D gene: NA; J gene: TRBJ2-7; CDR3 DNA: TGTGCCAGCAGTTCCCCTCCCTCCTACGAGCAGTACTTC; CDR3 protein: CASSSPPSYEQYF
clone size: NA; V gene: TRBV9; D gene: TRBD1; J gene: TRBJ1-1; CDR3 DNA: TGTGCCAGCAGCCCGAGGACAGGGGGAAGTGGGACTGAAGCTTTCTTT; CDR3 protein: CASSPRTGGSGTEAFF
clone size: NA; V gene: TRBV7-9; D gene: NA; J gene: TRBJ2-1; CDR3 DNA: TGTGCCACTGCCGAGGGCTACAATGAGCAGTTCTTC; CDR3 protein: CATAEGYNEQFF
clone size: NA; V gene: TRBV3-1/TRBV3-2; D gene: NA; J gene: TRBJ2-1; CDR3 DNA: TGTGCCAGCAGCCTGCCCCTCTCGGGGGTCTACAATGAGCAGTTCTTC; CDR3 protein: CASSLPLSGVYNEQFF
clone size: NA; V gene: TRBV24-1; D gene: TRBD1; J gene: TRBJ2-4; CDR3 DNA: TGTGCCACCAGTGATGGGACAGGGGTGGCCAAAAACATTCAGTACTTC; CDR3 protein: CATSDGTGVAKNIQYF
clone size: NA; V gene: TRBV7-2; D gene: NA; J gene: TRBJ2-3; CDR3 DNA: TGTGCCAGCAGCCCACAGGCAGATACGCAGTATTTT; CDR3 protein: CASSPQADTQYF
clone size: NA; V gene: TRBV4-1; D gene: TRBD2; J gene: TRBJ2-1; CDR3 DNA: TGCGCCAGCAGCCAAGATCGAAACGCGGGAGGGCCGGACAATGAGCAGTTCTTC; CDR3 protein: CASSQDRNAGGPDNEQFF
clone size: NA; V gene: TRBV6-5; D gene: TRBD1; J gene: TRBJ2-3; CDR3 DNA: TGTGCCAGCAGTTACTCTTGGACAGGGCAAGATACGCAGTATTTT; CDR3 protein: CASSYSWTGQDTQYF
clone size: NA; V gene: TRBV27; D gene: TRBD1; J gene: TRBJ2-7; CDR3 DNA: TGTGCCAGCAGCCCTCAGGGACAGTCCTACGAGCAGTACTTC; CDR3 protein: CASSPQGQSYEQYF
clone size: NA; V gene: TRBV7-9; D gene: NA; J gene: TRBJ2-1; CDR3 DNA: TGTGCCAGCAGCTTAGCTTGGGAGTCGGGTGAGCAGTTCTTC; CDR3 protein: CASSLAWESGEQFF
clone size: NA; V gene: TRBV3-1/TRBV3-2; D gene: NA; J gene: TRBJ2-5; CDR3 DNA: TGTGCCAGCAGCCACCCGACTAGGGGGACCCAGTACTTC; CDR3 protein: CASSHPTRGTQYF
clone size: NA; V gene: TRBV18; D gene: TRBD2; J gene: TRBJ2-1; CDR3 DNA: TGTGCCAGCTCACAAAGCGGGGGCTCCTACAATGAGCAGTTCTTC; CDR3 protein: CASSQSGGSYNEQFF
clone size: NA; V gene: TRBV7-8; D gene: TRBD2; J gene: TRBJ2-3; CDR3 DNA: TGTGCCAGCAGCTTTTTAGCGGGAGGCCTCACAGATACGCAGTATTTT; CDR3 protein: CASSFLAGGLTDTQYF
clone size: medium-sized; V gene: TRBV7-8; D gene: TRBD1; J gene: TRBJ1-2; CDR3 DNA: TGTGCCAGCAGCGTGGGACAGGCTTATGGCTACACCTTC; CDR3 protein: CASSVGQAYGYTF
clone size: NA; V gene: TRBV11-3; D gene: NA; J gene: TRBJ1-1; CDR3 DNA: TGTGCCAGCAGTCTTAGAGCTCAAAGCCCTGAAGCTTTCTTT; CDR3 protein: CASSLRAQSPEAFF
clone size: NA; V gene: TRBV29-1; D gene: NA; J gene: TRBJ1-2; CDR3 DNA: TGCAGCGTGGCTGCAGCAGGGCACTATGGCTACACCTTC; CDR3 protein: CSVAAAGHYGYTF
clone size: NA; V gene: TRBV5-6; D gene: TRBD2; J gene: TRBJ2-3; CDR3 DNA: TGTGCCAGCAGCTTACTAGCGGGTAGCACAGATACGCAGTATTTT; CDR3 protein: CASSLLAGSTDTQYF
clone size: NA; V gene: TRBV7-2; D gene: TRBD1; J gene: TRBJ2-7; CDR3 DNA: TGTGCCAGCAGCTTCGACAGGGGCACCCACTACGAGCAGTACTTC; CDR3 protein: CASSFDRGTHYEQYF
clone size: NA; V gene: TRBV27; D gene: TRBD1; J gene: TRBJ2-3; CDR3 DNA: TGTGCCAGCAGTTTGACAGGGGGCTCGTATACGCAGTATTTT; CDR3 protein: CASSLTGGSYTQYF
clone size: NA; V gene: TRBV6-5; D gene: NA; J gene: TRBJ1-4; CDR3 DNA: TGTGCCAGCAGTTACTCCGTGGGCTCAAATGAAAAACTGTTTTTT; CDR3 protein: CASSYSVGSNEKLFF
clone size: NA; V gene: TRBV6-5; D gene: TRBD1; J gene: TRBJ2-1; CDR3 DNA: TGTGCCAGCTCTGGACAGGTCTACAATGAGCAGTTCTTC; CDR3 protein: CASSGQVYNEQFF
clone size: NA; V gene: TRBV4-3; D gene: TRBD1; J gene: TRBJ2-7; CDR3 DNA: TGCGCCAGCAGCCAAACCCTCGGGGACAGGCGGGACGAGCAGTACTTC; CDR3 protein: CASSQTLGDRRDEQYF
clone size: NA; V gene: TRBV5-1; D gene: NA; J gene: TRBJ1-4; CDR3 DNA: TGCGCCAGCAGCTTGGGGAGCACTAATGAAAAACTGTTTTTT; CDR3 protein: CASSLGSTNEKLFF
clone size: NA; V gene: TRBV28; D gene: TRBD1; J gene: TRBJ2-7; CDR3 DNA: TGTGCCAGCAGGCCTCGGGACAGGGGGGCCTACGAGCAGTACTTC; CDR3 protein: CASRPRDRGAYEQYF
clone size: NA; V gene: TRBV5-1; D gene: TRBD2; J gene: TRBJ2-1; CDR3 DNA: TGCGCCAGCAGCTTGGAACTAGCGGGAAACAATGAGCAGTTCTTC; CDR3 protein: CASSLELAGNNEQFF
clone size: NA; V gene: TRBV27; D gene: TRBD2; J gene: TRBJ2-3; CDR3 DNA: TGTGCCAGCAGTCCGCCCCGGGGGGCAGATACGCAGTATTTT; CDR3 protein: CASSPPRGADTQYF
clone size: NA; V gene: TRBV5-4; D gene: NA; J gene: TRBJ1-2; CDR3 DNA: TGTGCCAGCAGCTTGGGGGCAGGGCGATATGGCTACACCTTC; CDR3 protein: CASSLGAGRYGYTF
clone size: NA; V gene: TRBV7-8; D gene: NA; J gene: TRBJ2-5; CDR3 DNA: TGTGCCAGCATCCCCCTCGGGGGTGAGACCCAGTACTTC; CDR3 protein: CASIPLGGETQYF
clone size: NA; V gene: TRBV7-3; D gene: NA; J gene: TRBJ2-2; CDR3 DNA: TGTGCCAGCAGCCCGAGGCAGGGGGGCACCGGGGAGCTGTTTTTT; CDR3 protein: CASSPRQGGTGELFF
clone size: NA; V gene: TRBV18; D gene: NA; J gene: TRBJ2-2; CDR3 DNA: TGTGCCAGCTCTCCGAGCTGGACCGGGGAGCTGTTTTTT; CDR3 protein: CASSPSWTGELFF
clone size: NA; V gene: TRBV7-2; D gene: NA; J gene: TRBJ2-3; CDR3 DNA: TGTGCCAGCAGCTTAGGTCTAGCCGTAGATACGCAGTATTTT; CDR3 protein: CASSLGLAVDTQYF
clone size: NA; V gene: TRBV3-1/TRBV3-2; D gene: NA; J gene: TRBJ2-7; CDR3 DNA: TGTGCCAGCAGCCAAGATGGTCAGGGCTCCTACGAGCAGTACTTC; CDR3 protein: CASSQDGQGSYEQYF
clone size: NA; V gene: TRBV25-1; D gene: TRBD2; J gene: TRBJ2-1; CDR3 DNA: TGTGCCAGCAGTGACTCTCGGACTAGCGGCTCCTACAATGAGCAGTTCTTC; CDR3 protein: CASSDSRTSGSYNEQFF
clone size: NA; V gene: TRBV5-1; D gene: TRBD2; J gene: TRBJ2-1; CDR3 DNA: TGCGCCAGCAGCGGCGGGAGCGAACCCTACAATGAGCAGTTCTTC; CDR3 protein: CASSGGSEPYNEQFF
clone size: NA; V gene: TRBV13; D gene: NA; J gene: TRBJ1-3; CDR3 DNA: TGTGCCAGCAGCTTAGGCCGAGGGTTCGGAAACACCATATATTTT; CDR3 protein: CASSLGRGFGNTIYF
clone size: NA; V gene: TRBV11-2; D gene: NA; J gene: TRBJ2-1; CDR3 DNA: TGTGCCAGCAGCCTCGACTTTGAGCAGTTCTTC; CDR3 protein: CASSLDFEQFF
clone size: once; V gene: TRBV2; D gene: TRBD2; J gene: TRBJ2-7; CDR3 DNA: TGTGCCAGCTCTTTAAGACTAGCGGGTCTCTACGAGCAGTACTTC; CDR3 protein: CASSLRLAGLYEQYF
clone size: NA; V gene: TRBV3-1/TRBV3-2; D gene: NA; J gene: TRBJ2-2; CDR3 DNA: TGTGCCAGCAGCCAAGAGGCGGGCCACGGGGAGCTGTTTTTT; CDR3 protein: CASSQEAGHGELFF
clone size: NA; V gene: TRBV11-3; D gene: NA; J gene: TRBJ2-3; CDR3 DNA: TGTGCCAGCAGCACCGGGGTTAGCACAGATACGCAGTATTTT; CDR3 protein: CASSTGVSTDTQYF
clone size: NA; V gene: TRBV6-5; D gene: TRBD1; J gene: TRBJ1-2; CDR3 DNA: TGTGCCAGCAGCCGAAGCAGGGGGCGGGTTTATGGCTACACCTTC; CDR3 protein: CASSRSRGRVYGYTF
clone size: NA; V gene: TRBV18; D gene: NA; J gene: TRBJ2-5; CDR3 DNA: TGTGCCAGCTCACCGCGGGAGACCCAGTACTTC; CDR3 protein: CASSPRETQYF
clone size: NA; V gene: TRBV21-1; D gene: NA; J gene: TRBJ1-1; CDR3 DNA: TGTGCCAGCCGGGGATACACTGAAGCTTTCTTT; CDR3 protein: CASRGYTEAFF
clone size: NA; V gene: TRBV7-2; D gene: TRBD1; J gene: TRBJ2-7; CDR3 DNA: TGTGCCAGCGGGGACAGGGTTGCTGGTAACGAGCAGTACTTC; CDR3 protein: CASGDRVAGNEQYF
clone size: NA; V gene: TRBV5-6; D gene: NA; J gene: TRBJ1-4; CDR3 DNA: TGTGCCAGCAGCTTTCGAGGAAAACTGTTTTTT; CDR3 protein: CASSFRGKLFF
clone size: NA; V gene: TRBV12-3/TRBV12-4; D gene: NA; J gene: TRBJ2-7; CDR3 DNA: TGTGCCAGCAGTTTCGTCAGCTCCTACGAGCAGTACTTC; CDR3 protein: CASSFVSSYEQYF